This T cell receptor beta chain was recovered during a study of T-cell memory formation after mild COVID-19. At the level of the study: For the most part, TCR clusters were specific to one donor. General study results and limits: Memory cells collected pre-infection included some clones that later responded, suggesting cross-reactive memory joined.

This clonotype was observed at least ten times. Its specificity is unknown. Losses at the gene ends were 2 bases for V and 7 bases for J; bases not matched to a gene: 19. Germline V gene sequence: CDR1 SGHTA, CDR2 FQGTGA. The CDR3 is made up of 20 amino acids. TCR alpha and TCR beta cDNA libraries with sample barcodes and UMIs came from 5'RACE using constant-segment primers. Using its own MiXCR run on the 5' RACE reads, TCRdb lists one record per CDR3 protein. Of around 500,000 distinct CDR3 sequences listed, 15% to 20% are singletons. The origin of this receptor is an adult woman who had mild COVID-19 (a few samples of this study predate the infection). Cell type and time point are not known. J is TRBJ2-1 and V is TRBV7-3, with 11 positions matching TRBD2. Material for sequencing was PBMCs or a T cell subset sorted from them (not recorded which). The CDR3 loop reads CASSLPLGTSGSGAGNEQFF. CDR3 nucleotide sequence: TGTGCCAGCAGCTTACCCCTCGGGACTAGCGGTTCCGGGGCCGGGAATGAGCAGTTCTTC.